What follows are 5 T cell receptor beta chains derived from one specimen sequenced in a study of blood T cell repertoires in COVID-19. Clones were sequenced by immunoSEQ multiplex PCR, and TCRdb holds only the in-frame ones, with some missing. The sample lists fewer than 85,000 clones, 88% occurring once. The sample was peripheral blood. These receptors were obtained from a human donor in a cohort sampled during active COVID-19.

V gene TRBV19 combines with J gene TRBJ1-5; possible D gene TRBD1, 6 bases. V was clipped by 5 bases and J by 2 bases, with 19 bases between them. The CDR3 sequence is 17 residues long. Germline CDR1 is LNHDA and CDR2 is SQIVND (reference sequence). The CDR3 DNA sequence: TGTGCCAGTAGTCTAGCGGGACAAGGTTGGGGCAATCAGCCCCAGCATTTT. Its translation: CASSLAGQGWGNQPQHF.

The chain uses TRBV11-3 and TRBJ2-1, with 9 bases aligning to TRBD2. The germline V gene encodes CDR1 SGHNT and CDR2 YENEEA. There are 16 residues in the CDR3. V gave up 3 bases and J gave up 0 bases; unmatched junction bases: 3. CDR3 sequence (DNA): TGTGCCAGCAGCTTTAGCGGGGGCTACTCCTACAATGAGCAGTTCTTC. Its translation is CASSFSGGYSYNEQFF.

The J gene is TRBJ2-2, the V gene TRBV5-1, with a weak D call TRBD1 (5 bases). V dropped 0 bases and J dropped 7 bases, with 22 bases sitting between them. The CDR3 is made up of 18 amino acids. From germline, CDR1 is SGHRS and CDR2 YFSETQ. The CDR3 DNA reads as TGCGCCAGCAGCTTGGCCGTCGACAGCTTCATTTCGGACGGGGAGCTGTTTTTT. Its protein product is CASSLAVDSFISDGELFF.

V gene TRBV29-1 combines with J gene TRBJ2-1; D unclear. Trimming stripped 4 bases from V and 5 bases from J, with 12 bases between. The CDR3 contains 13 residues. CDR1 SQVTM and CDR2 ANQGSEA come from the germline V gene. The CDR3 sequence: CSVAKVQDNEQFF. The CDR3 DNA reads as TGCAGCGTTGCTAAGGTTCAGGACAATGAGCAGTTCTTC.

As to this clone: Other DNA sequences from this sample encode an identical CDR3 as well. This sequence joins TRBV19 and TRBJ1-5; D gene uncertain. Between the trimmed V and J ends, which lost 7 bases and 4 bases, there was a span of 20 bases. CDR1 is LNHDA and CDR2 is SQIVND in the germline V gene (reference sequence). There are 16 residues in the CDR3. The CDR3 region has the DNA TGTGCCAGTAAGGAGGCAGATTTGATTTTGAATCAGCCCCAGCATTTT. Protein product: CASKEADLILNQPQHF.